The 8 T cell receptor beta chains below all came from one sample that was sequenced in a study of graft-versus-host responses after intestinal transplantation. These TCRs' antigens remain unknown. TCRdb's table, derived via immunoSEQ multiplex PCR, lists solely in-frame clones and lacks some. The table records 60,000 to 75,000 clones, around 90% of them present only once. The input for sequencing was unstimulated CD8+ T cells sorted from spleen or lymph node cells, taken before intestinal transplant. The receptor source for this set is a human donor who received an intestinal transplant.

The genes are TRBV18 and TRBJ2-7; D is possibly TRBD1 (5 bases). CDR3 length: 18 amino acids. V was shortened by 3 bases and J by 0 bases, with 21 bases between the two germline ends. Per germline, CDR1 KGHSH and CDR2 LQKENI. CDR3 sequence: CASSPYNFDSLSSYEQYF. The CDR3 nucleotides read TGTGCCAGCTCACCCTATAACTTCGACAGCCTGAGCTCCTACGAGCAGTACTTC.

The chain links TRBV6-5 to TRBJ1-2; the D is unclear. The CDR3 is 14 amino acids. The germline V and J ends were trimmed by 5 bases and 4 bases, with 14 bases remaining between them. Germline V gene lookup returns CDR1 MNHEY and CDR2 SVGAGI. The chain's CDR3 is CASSEYGSSYGYTF. The CDR3 coding sequence is TGTGCCAGCAGTGAATATGGCAGTTCCTATGGCTACACCTTC.

This chain joins TRBV5-1 and TRBJ2-3, with D unclear. The germline CDR1 and CDR2 sequences are SGHRS and YFSETQ. V dropped 3 bases and J dropped 0 bases, with 14 bases sitting between them. The CDR3 extends over 16 amino acids. The CDR3 region is CASSSYLYRSTDTQYF. The DNA of the CDR3 is TGCGCCAGCAGCTCCTATCTATACCGAAGCACAGATACGCAGTATTTT.

The chain recombines TRBV6-5 with TRBJ1-1; 8 bases match TRBD1. V shed 6 bases and J 0 bases; nucleotides not matched to a gene: 6. Germline CDR1 MNHEY, CDR2 SVGAGI. This CDR3 contains 15 residues. The CDR3 loop reads CASRPQGALNTEAFF. The DNA of the CDR3 is TGTGCCAGCAGGCCCCAGGGGGCGTTGAACACTGAAGCTTTCTTT.

The CDR3 is CASSQDHSQYNEQFF. The CDR3 DNA is TGCGCCAGCAGCCAAGATCACAGTCAGTACAATGAGCAGTTCTTC. The chain is built from TRBV4-1 and TRBJ2-1; D not resolved. This CDR3 comprises 15 residues. Germline CDR1 and CDR2: MGHRA and YSYEKL. Trimming left V 0 bases short and J 4 bases short, with 10 bases between.

V usage is TRBV29-1 and J usage is TRBJ2-7; 7 bases are a match to TRBD2. Germline V lookup: CDR1 SQVTM, CDR2 ANQGSEA. V shed 7 bases, J shed 6 bases, and the junction held 6 bases outside the gene matches. The CDR3 extends over 11 amino acids. DNA of the CDR3: TGCAGCGGGCGGGGGTCTGCCGAGCAGTACTTC. This translates into CSGRGSAEQYF.

This rearrangement joins TRBV2 to TRBJ1-2; 9 bases are shared with TRBD1. The CDR3 covers 17 residues. The germline gives CDR1 SNHLY, CDR2 FYNNEI. With V trimmed by 11 bases and J by 4 bases, 20 bases remained unmatched. Written as DNA, the CDR3 is TGTGCCGGCTCGCCGCCCGACCTAGGGGACAGGGCCTATGGCTACACCTTC. Residues: CAGSPPDLGDRAYGYTF.

This clone was observed a single time. V is TRBV9 and J is TRBJ1-2; D might be TRBD1 (5 bases). V lost 2 bases, J lost 3 bases, and 11 bases lay in between. The CDR3 has 14 amino acids. Germline V lookup: CDR1 SGDLS, CDR2 YYNGEE. This CDR3 reads CASSVGGGDYGYTF. The CDR3 DNA reads TGTGCCAGCAGCGTTGGGGGAGGGGACTATGGCTACACCTTC. Filled out from reference TRBV9 and TRBJ1-2, the complete variable domain reads DSGVTQTPKHLITATGQRVTLRCSPRSGDLSVYWYQQSLDQGLQFLIQYYNGEERAKGNILERFSAQQFPDLHSELNLSSLELGDSALYFCASSVGGGDYGYTFGSGTRLTVV.